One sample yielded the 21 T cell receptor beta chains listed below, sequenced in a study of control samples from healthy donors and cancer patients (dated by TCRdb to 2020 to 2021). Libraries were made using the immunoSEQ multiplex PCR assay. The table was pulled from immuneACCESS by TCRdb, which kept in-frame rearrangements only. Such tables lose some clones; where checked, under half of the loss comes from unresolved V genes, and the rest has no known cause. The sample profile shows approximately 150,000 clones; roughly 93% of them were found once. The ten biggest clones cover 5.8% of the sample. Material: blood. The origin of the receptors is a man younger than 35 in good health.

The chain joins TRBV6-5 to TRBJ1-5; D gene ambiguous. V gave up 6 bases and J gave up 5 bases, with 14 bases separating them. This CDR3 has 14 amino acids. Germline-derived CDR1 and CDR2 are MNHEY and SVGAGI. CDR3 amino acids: CASSPQGGYQPQHF. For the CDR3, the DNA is TGTGCCAGCAGCCCCCAAGGCGGGTATCAGCCCCAGCATTTT.

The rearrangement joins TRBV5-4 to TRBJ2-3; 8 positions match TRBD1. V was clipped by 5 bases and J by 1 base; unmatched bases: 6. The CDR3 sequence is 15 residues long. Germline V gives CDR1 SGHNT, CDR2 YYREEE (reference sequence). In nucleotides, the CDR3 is TGTGCCAGCAGTATTGGACAGGGTGGCACAGATACGCAGTATTTT. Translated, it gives CASSIGQGGTDTQYF.

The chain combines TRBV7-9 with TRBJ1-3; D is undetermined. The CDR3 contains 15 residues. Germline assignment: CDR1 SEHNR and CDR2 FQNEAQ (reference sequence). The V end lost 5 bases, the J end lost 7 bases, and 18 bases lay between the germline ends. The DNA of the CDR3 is TGTGCCAGCAGCCCCGTGAAGGGTTTAGGGAACACCATATATTTT. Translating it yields CASSPVKGLGNTIYF.

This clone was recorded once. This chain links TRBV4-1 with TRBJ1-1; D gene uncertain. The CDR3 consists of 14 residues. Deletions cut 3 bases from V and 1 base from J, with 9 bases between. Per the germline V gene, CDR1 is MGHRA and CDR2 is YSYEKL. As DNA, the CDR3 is TGCGCCAGCAGCCAGACGGGAGCGAACACTGAAGCTTTCTTT. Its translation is CASSQTGANTEAFF.

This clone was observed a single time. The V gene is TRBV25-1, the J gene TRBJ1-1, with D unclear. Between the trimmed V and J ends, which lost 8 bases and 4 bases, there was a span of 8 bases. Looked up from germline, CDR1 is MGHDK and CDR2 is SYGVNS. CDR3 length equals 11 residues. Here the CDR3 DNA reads TGTGCCAGCTCGGGCGGCACTGAAGCTTTCTTT. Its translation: CASSGGTEAFF.

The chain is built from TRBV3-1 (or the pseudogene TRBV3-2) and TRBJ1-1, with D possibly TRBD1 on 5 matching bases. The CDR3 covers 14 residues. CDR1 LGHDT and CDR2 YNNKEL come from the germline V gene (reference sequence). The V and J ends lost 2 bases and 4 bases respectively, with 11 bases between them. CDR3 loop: CASSQLHGGTEAFF. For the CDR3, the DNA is TGTGCCAGCAGCCAACTCCACGGGGGCACTGAAGCTTTCTTT.

The CDR3 reads CASRPTTGGYGYTF. Written as DNA, the CDR3 is TGTGCCAGCCGCCCTACGACAGGAGGGTATGGCTACACCTTC. The V gene is TRBV19, the J gene TRBJ1-2; D may be TRBD1 (6 bases). CDR3 size: 14 residues. Per the germline V gene, CDR1 is LNHDA and CDR2 is SQIVND (reference sequence). Trimming shortened V by 9 bases and J by 5 bases, and 19 bases separated the two germline ends.

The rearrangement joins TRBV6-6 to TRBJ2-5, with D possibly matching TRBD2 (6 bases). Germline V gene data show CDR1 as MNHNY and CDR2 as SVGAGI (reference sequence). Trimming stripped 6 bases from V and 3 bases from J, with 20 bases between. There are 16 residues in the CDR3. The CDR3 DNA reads TGTGCCAGCAGACCCATGATGTCTTGGGGGGAAGAGACCCAGTACTTC. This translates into CASRPMMSWGEETQYF.

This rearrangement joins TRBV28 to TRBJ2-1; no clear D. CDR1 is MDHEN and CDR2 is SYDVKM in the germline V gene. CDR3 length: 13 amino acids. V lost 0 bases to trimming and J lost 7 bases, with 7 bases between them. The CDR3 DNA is TGTGCCAGCAGTTTATGGCGTCGGAATGAGCAGTTCTTC. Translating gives CASSLWRRNEQFF.

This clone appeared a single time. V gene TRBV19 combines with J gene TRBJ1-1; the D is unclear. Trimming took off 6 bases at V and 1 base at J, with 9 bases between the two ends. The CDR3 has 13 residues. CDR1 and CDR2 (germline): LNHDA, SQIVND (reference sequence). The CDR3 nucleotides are TGTGCCAGTAGCCTACAAGGGAACACTGAAGCTTTCTTT. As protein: CASSLQGNTEAFF.

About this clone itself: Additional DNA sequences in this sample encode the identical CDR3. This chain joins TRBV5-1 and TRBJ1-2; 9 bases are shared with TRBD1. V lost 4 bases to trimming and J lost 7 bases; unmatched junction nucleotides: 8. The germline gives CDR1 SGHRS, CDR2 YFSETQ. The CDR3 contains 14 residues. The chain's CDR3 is CASSPTGGEGGYTF. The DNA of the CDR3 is TGCGCCAGCAGCCCGACAGGGGGAGAGGGTGGCTACACCTTC.

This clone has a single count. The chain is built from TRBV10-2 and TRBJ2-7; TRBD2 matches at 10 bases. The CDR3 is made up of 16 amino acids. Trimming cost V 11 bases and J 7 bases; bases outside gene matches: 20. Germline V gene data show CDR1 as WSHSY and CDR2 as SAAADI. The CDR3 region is CAAHPLSGRAAGEQYF. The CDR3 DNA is TGCGCCGCCCACCCCCTAAGCGGGAGGGCGGCTGGGGAGCAGTACTTC.

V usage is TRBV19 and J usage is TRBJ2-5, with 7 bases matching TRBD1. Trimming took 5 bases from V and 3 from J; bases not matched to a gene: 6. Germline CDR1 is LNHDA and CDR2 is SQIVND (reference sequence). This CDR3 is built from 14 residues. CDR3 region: CASSSTGTEETQYF. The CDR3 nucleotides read TGTGCCAGTAGTTCGACCGGGACAGAAGAGACCCAGTACTTC.

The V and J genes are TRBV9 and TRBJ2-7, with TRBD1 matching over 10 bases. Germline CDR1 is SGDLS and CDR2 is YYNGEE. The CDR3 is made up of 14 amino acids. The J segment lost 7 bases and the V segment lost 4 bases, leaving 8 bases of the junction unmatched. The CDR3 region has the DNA TGTGCCAGCAGCATCCGGGACAGGGGCTTGGAGCAGTACTTC. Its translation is CASSIRDRGLEQYF. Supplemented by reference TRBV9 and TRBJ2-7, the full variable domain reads DSGVTQTPKHLITATGQRVTLRCSPRSGDLSVYWYQQSLDQGLQFLIQYYNGEERAKGNILERFSAQQFPDLHSELNLSSLELGDSALYFCASSIRDRGLEQYFGPGTRLTVT.

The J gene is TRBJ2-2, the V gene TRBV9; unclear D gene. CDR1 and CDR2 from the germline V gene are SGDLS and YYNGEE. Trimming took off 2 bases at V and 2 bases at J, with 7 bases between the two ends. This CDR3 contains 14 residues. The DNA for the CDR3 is TGTGCCAGCAGCGTGGGGTTAAACACCGGGGAGCTGTTTTTT. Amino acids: CASSVGLNTGELFF.

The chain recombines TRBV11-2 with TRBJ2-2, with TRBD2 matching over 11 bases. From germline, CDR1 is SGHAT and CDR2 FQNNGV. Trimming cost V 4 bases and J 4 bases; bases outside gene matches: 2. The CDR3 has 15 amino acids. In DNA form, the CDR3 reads TGTGCCAGCAGCTGGGGACTAGCGGCCACCGGGGAGCTGTTTTTT. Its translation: CASSWGLAATGELFF.

The CDR3 protein is CASSQQGIDSYGYTF. As DNA, the CDR3 is TGCGCCAGCAGCCAACAGGGCATTGATTCCTATGGCTACACCTTC. The chain joins TRBV5-1 to TRBJ1-2, with TRBD1 as a possible D gene (6 bases). CDR3 length equals 15 residues. Deletions cut 4 bases from V and 4 bases from J, with 17 bases between. The germline V gene encodes CDR1 SGHRS and CDR2 YFSETQ.

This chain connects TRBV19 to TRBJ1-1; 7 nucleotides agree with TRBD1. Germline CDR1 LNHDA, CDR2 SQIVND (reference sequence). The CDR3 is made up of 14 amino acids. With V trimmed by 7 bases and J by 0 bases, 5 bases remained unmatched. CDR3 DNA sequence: TGTGCCAGTACAGGGGGAAGGGTGAACACTGAAGCTTTCTTT. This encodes CASTGGRVNTEAFF.

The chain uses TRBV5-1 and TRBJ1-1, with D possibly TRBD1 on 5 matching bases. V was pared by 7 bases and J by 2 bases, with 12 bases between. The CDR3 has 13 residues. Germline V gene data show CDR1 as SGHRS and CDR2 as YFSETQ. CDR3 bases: TGCGCCAGCGCCCGGGACGGAAACACTGAAGCTTTCTTT. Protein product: CASARDGNTEAFF. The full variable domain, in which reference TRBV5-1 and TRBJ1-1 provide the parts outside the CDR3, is KAGVTQTPRYLIKTRGQQVTLSCSPISGHRSVSWYQQTPGQGLQFLFEYFSETQRNKGNFPGRFSGRQFSNSRSEMNVSTLELGDSALYLCASARDGNTEAFFGQGTRLTVV.

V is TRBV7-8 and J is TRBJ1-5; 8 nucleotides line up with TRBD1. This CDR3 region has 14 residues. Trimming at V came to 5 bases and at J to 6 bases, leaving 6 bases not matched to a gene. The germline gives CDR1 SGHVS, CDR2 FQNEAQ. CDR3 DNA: TGTGCCAGCAGCCTGGACAGGGTAGGTCAGCCCCAGCATTTT. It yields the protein CASSLDRVGQPQHF.

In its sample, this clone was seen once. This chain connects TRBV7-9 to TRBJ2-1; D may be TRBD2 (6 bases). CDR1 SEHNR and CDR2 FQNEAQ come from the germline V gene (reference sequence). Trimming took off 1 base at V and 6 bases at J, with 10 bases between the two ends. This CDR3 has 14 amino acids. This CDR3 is CASSLVAGGNEQFF. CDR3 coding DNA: TGTGCCAGCAGCTTAGTTGCCGGGGGCAATGAGCAGTTCTTC.